This TCR beta chain was identified in a study of Tregs in tolerant kidney transplant recipients. For the study at large: The nonmyeloablative bone marrow transplants came from related graft donors, with transient mixed chimerism. General study results and limits: Tolerant patients' donor-specific Tregs expanded beyond overall Tregs, suggesting antigen-driven growth. No direct test of biological reproducibility was done here.

Unstimulated Tregs (CD4+CD25+CD127-) and CD4+CD25- non-Tregs were sorted from PBMCs. Germline trimming cut 6 bases from V and 0 bases from J; bases unmatched to any gene: 15. Per germline, CDR1 MDHEN and CDR2 SYDVKM. CDR3 length: 18 residues. Concerning this clone itself: Its antigen is still unknown.

Produced via immunoSEQ multiplex PCR; TCRdb's table is partial and in-frame only. The sample holds about 110,000 clones; roughly 89% are singletons and the top ten take more than 0.3%. The sequencing used CD4+ T cells from blood, collected before the transplant. This sequence joins TRBV28 and TRBJ2-3; TRBD2 aligns across 7 bases. The TCR originated in a human donor who received a combined kidney and bone marrow transplant. This CDR3 reads CASSTEKLARSSTDTQYF. As DNA, the CDR3 is TGTGCCAGCAGCACGGAGAAACTAGCGCGATCTAGCACAGATACGCAGTATTTT.